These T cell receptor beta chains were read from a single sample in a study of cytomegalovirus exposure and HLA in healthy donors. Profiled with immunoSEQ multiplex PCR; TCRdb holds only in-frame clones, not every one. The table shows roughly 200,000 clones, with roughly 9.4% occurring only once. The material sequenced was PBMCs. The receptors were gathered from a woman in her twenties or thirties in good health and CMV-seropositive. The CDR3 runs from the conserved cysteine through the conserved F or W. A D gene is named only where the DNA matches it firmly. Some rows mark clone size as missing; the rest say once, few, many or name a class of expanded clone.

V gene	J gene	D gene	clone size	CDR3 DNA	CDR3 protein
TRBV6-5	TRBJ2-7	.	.	TGTGCCAGCAGTTTATCCCGTTTTGGCATCTTCTTC	CASSLSRFGIFF
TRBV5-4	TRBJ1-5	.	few	TGTGCCAGCAGCTTGGGGGGCCAGCAGCCCCAGCATTTT	CASSLGGQQPQHF
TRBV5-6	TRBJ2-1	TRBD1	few	TGTGCCAGCAGCTGGACAGGGGGCCCCTACAATGAGCAGTTCTTC	CASSWTGGPYNEQFF
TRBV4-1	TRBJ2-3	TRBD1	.	TGCGCCAGCAGCCAAGGGGGACAGCCGGGCAGGGATACGCAGTATTTT	CASSQGGQPGRDTQYF
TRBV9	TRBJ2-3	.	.	TGTGCCAGCAGCGGGAGGCAAAACACAGATACGCAGTATTTT	CASSGRQNTDTQYF
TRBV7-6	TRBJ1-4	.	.	TGTGCCAGCAGCTTAGTTAGCCGTCGAGCAGGGCAACTGTTTTTT	CASSLVSRRAGQLFF
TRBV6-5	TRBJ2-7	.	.	TGTGCCAGCAGTTACTCGGGCACCTACGAGCAGTACTTC	CASSYSGTYEQYF
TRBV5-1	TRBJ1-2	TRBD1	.	TGCGCCAGCAGCTCTGAGGGGCAGGACAGGGAGGGCTACACCTTC	CASSSEGQDREGYTF
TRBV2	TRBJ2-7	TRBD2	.	TGTGCCAGCAGTTACACTAGCGGGAGTATCTACGAGCAGTACTTC	CASSYTSGSIYEQYF
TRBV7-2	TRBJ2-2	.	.	TGTGCCAGCAGCTCTGGAGGGGCTAACACCGGGGAGCTGTTTTTT	CASSSGGANTGELFF
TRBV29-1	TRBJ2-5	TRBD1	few	TGCAGCGTTGCCGGACAGGGGGTAGAGACCCAGTACTTC	CSVAGQGVETQYF
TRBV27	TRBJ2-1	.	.	TGTGCCAGCAGTTTTGCACAGAGCTCCTACAATGAGCAGTTCTTC	CASSFAQSSYNEQFF
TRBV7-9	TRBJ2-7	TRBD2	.	TGTGCCAGCAGCTCCGGACTAGCGGGAGACGAGCAGTACTTC	CASSSGLAGDEQYF
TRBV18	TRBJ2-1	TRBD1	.	TGTGCCAGCACATCCCCAGGGACAGGCAATGAGCAGTTCTTC	CASTSPGTGNEQFF
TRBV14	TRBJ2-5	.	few	TGTGCCAGCAGCGAGTCGGGAGCAGAGACCCAGTACTTC	CASSESGAETQYF
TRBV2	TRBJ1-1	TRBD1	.	TGTGCCAGCAGTGCAGACAGGGCGAACACTGAAGCTTTCTTT	CASSADRANTEAFF
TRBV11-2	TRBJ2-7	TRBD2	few	TGTGCCAGCCACAGCGGCGGGGGTGTCTACGAGCAGTACTTC	CASHSGGGVYEQYF
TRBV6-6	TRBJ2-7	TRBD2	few	TGTGCCAGCAGCTTAGCGGGAGGGAAGCTCTACGAGCAGTACTTC	CASSLAGGKLYEQYF
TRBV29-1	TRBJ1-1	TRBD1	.	TGCAGCGCCCGGACAGGGGGAGCGAGCACTGAAGCTTTCTTT	CSARTGGASTEAFF
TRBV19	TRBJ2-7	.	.	TGTGCCAGTAGTTACGCTGCTTTTGGGACACAAAGCTCCTACGAGCAGTACTTC	CASSYAAFGTQSSYEQYF
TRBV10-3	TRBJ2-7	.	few	TGTGCCATCAGTGTTACCGACAAGTGGACATACGAGCAGTACTTC	CAISVTDKWTYEQYF
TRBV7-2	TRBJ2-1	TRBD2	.	TGTGCCAGCAGCGTCACTAGCGGGAGTCCCATCAAGCAGTTCTTC	CASSVTSGSPIKQFF
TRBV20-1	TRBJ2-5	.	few	TGCAGTGCTAGCGGTCAAGAGACCCAGTACTTC	CSASGQETQYF
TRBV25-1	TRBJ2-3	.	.	TGTGCCAGCCGCATGACAGGCAGCACAGATACGCAGTATTTT	CASRMTGSTDTQYF
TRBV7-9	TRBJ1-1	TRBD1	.	TGTGCCAGCAGCCAATTAGGGGGCCCCATGAACACTGAAGCTTTCTTT	CASSQLGGPMNTEAFF
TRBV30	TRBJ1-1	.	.	TGTGCCTGGACTGCAGAAATTAAAAGTACGGCTTTCTTT	CAWTAEIKSTAFF
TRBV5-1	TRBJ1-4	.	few	TGCGCCAGCCCACTTCGTCCGGGACTAGAAGGGACTAATGAAAAACTGTTTTTT	CASPLRPGLEGTNEKLFF
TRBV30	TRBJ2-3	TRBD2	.	TGTGCCTGGAAAAAAGCGGGAGGAACAGATACGCAGTATTTT	CAWKKAGGTDTQYF
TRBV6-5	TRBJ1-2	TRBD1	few	TGTGCCAGCAGTTACTCCGGACAGGGCCGTGGCTACACCTTC	CASSYSGQGRGYTF
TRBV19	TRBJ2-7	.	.	TGTGCCAGTAGTATAAGAGGATTAGCTTCCGAGCAGTACTTC	CASSIRGLASEQYF
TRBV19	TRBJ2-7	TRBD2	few	TGTGCCAGTAGTAGGGGACTAGCGGGAGGAGGTTACGAGCAGTACTTC	CASSRGLAGGGYEQYF
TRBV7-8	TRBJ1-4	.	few	TGTGCCAGCAGCCTAGGGCGGGCTAATGAAAAACTGTTTTTT	CASSLGRANEKLFF
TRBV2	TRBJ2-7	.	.	TGTGCCAGCGGGCTGGCTCTCTACGAGCAGTACTTC	CASGLALYEQYF
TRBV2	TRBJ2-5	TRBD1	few	TGTGCCAGCAGTGCCGGGACAGGACAAGAGACCCAGTACTTC	CASSAGTGQETQYF
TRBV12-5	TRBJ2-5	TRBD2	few	TGTGCTAGTGGTGCCGGGGGGGGCGTGGAGACCCAGTACTTC	CASGAGGGVETQYF
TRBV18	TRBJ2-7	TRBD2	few	TGTGCCAGCTCAATACGTGGGAGGACTAGCGGACCCTCCTACGAGCAGTACTTC	CASSIRGRTSGPSYEQYF